The T cell receptor (beta chain) described here comes from a study of molecular identifiers for immune sequencing clone quantification. TCRdb passed the PCR reads through MiXCR, listing each CDR3 protein once. The table includes approximately 680,000 distinct CDR3 sequences, around 25% detected once. Germline CDR1 SGDLS, CDR2 YYNGEE. V was pared by 6 bases and J by 3 bases, with 2 bases of the junction left unmatched. The CDR3 sequence is 13 residues long. This clonotype was detected many times. The rearrangement joins TRBV9 to TRBJ2-2, with 7 bases lining up with TRBD1. What was sequenced was naive CD8+ T cells from blood, with Jurkat cell RNA spiked in. The subset: FACS-sorted CD8+CD4-CCR7+CD45RA+ naive T cells. The clonotype comes from a human donor in good health. Some libraries in this study had Jurkat cell RNA spiked in. The chain's CDR3 is CASKTGDTGELFF. The CDR3 nucleotides read TGTGCCAGCAAAACAGGGGACACCGGGGAGCTGTTTTTT.